The TCR beta chain under discussion was sequenced for a study of blood T cell repertoires in COVID-19. Germline V gene data show CDR1 as MNHNS and CDR2 as SASEGT. Trimming took 1 base from V and 10 from J; bases not matched to a gene: 3. There are 12 residues in the CDR3. Only in-frame clones appear in the TCRdb table, and some are missing; sequencing was by immunoSEQ multiplex PCR. The sample holds about half a million clones, 70% to 90% seen once. The specimen sequenced was peripheral blood. The source is a human donor in a cohort sampled during active COVID-19. The rearrangement links TRBV6-1 to TRBJ2-7; the match to TRBD2 covers 8 bases. The CDR3 loop reads CASSEGTSLQYF. In DNA form, the CDR3 reads TGTGCCAGCAGTGAAGGGACTAGCCTTCAGTACTTC.